The 32 T cell receptor beta chains reported below all come from one sample, sequenced in a study of blood T cell repertoires in COVID-19. Sequencing was performed with immunoSEQ multiplex PCR; in TCRdb, only in-frame clones are kept and a portion is missing. Of roughly 260,000 clones listed, 80% to 90% are singletons. The sample was PBMCs or T cells enriched from blood (not recorded which). The receptors were sampled from a woman between 45 and 60 years old who had recovered from COVID-19.

A remark on this clone: One junction end does not reproduce the germline sequence, and a read error may be involved. The chain links TRBV7-7 to TRBJ2-1; 7 bases are a match to TRBD2. Germline V gene data show CDR1 as SSHAT and CDR2 as FNYEAQ (reference sequence). The CDR3 runs to 16 residues. In nucleotides, the CDR3 is TGTGCTAGCAGCCCTAGAGCGGGGAGCTCCTACAATGAGCAGTTCTTC. Its protein is CASSPRAGSSYNEQFF.

The chain uses TRBV5-6 and TRBJ1-1; 8 positions match TRBD1. The CDR3 sequence is 14 residues long. Germline trimming cut 2 bases from V and 6 bases from J; bases unmatched to any gene: 6. The germline CDR1 and CDR2 sequences are SGHDT and YYEEEE. CDR3 amino acids: CASSFTGGYSEAFF. CDR3 in DNA: TGTGCCAGCAGCTTCACAGGGGGTTATTCTGAAGCTTTCTTT.

The table lists this clone with a few counts. The chain couples TRBV28 to TRBJ1-5; 8 nucleotides line up with TRBD1. This CDR3 has 14 amino acids. Trimming cost V 8 bases and J 7 bases; bases outside gene matches: 10. Germline V gives CDR1 MDHEN, CDR2 SYDVKM. CDR3 DNA: TGTGCCAGCCAGGGTTCCAGGGGGCTGCAGCCCCAGCATTTT. This codes for CASQGSRGLQPQHF.

This chain joins TRBV12-5 and TRBJ1-3, with 8 positions matching TRBD1. J lost 7 bases, V lost 4 bases, and 3 bases had no gene match. This CDR3 comprises 13 residues. Germline values: CDR1 LGHNT, CDR2 FRNRAP. The CDR3 nucleotides are TGTGCTAGTGGTTGGACAGGGAGTAACACCATATATTTT. It codes for CASGWTGSNTIYF.

This clone was seen just once. V is TRBV9 and J is TRBJ1-2; 7 bases match TRBD1. CDR3 length: 14 amino acids. Germline CDR1 and CDR2: SGDLS and YYNGEE. Trimming took 4 bases from V and 6 from J; bases not matched to a gene: 9. The CDR3 loop is CASSRPGTVHGYTF. The CDR3 nucleotides are TGTGCCAGCAGCAGACCAGGGACAGTCCATGGCTACACCTTC.

The chain joins TRBV6-5 to TRBJ2-3; D is possibly TRBD2 (5 bases). CDR3 length: 15 residues. Germline CDR1 MNHEY, CDR2 SVGAGI. V was trimmed by 5 bases and J by 2 bases, leaving 14 bases between them. This CDR3 is CASSQTSGYTDTQYF. In nucleotides, the CDR3 is TGTGCCAGCAGTCAGACCAGCGGATACACAGATACGCAGTATTTT.

This chain links TRBV11-2 with TRBJ1-1, with TRBD1 identical over 9 bases. The CDR3 has 17 residues. CDR1 is SGHAT, CDR2 FQNNGV, per germline. Trimming took 0 bases from V and 6 from J; bases not matched to a gene: 11. Written as DNA, the CDR3 is TGTGCCAGCAGCTTAGAGGGACAGGGCAAATTCGGGGCTGAAGCTTTCTTT. It yields the protein CASSLEGQGKFGAEAFF.

This rearrangement joins TRBV2 to TRBJ1-1, with 8 bases matching TRBD1. CDR1 SNHLY and CDR2 FYNNEI come from the germline V gene. The CDR3 contains 12 residues. The V and J ends lost 8 bases and 5 bases, in that order; junction bases with no gene match: 4. Here the CDR3 DNA reads TGTGCCAGCGGACAGGGAGGGACTGAAGCTTTCTTT. This gives the protein CASGQGGTEAFF. The full variable domain, in which reference TRBV2 and TRBJ1-1 provide the parts outside the CDR3, is EPEVTQTPSHQVTQMGQEVILRCVPISNHLYFYWYRQILGQKVEFLVSFYNNEISEKSEIFDDQFSVERPDGSNFTLKIRSTKLEDSAMYFCASGQGGTEAFFGQGTRLTVV.

This clone was observed a single time. This chain links TRBV28 with TRBJ2-7; 11 bases map to TRBD1. The CDR3 covers 14 residues. After removal of 4 bases from V and 3 bases from J, the junction contained 2 bases not matched to a gene. Germline V lookup: CDR1 MDHEN, CDR2 SYDVKM. The CDR3 reads CASSWTGGDYEQYF. The CDR3 DNA sequence: TGTGCCAGCAGTTGGACAGGGGGCGACTACGAGCAGTACTTC.

The CDR3: CASKTGGYNSPLHF. The CDR3 region has the DNA TGTGCCAGCAAAACAGGGGGCTATAATTCACCCCTCCACTTT. The chain couples TRBV18 to TRBJ1-6, with TRBD1 matching over 8 bases. The CDR3 sequence is 14 residues long. The junction had 3 bases not matched to a gene; V was cut back by 8 bases and J by 3 bases. The germline CDR1 and CDR2 sequences are KGHSH and LQKENI.

This chain connects TRBV15 to TRBJ1-1, with D possibly TRBD1 on 5 matching bases. V was pared by 10 bases and J by 1 base, with 13 bases between. The CDR3 loop spans 13 amino acids. Germline V CDR1 and CDR2: LNHNV, YYDKDF (reference sequence). CDR3 DNA sequence: TGTGCCATAAGATCCCAGGGGAACACTGAAGCTTTCTTT. As protein: CAIRSQGNTEAFF.

This chain links TRBV3-1 (or the pseudogene TRBV3-2) with TRBJ2-2; 8 bases map to TRBD1. With V trimmed by 8 bases and J by 1 base, 3 bases remained unmatched. The CDR3 runs to 14 residues. From germline, CDR1 is LGHDT and CDR2 YNNKEL (reference sequence). The CDR3 region is CASRGQGNTGELFF. CDR3 DNA sequence: TGTGCCAGCCGAGGACAGGGGAACACCGGGGAGCTGTTTTTT.

The chain couples TRBV21-1 to TRBJ1-4; whether TRBD1, the table's D call, matches the DNA was not checked. TRBV21-1 is shown as a pseudogene. This CDR3 is built from 17 residues. The CDR3 DNA reads TGTGCCAGCAGCCCAATCGCCGTAAGACAGGGAGGTGAAAAACTGTTTTTT. Its protein is CASSPIAVRQGGEKLFF.

The CDR3 reads CASSPPGGRRDNEQFF. CDR3 nucleotide sequence: TGTGCCAGCTCACCACCGGGGGGGCGTCGCGACAATGAGCAGTTCTTC. The rearrangement joins TRBV18 to TRBJ2-1, with D perhaps TRBD2 (7 bases). V lost 0 bases and J lost 5, with 14 bases in between. This CDR3 is built from 16 residues. Germline V lookup: CDR1 KGHSH, CDR2 LQKENI.

The CDR3 sequence: CASSSGVRGLSSPLHF. The CDR3 DNA sequence: TGTGCCAGCAGTTCGGGGGTCAGGGGGTTAAGTTCACCCCTCCACTTT. V gene TRBV28 combines with J gene TRBJ1-6; TRBD1 aligns across 7 bases. Germline V gene sequence: CDR1 MDHEN, CDR2 SYDVKM. The CDR3 sequence is 16 residues long. The V segment lost 4 bases and the J segment 9 bases; nucleotides outside the gene matches: 12.

The table lists this clone with a count of one. The CDR3 nucleotides read TGTGCCACCAGCAAGGGATCGGGGGGTGCTGAAGCTTTCTTT. Amino acids: CATSKGSGGAEAFF. V usage is TRBV15 and J usage is TRBJ1-1; a possible D gene is TRBD1 (5 bases). The CDR3 totals 14 residues. V lost 4 bases and J lost 6, with 15 bases in between. Germline V gene sequence: CDR1 LNHNV, CDR2 YYDKDF (reference sequence).

This clone was observed a few times. The CDR3 DNA follows: TGTGCCAGCAGCGGCCAGCGGGCGGGATACAATGAGCAGTTCTTC. It encodes CASSGQRAGYNEQFF. The chain joins TRBV9 to TRBJ2-1; D is possibly TRBD2 (6 bases). V was pared by 3 bases and J by 4 bases, with 14 bases between. The CDR3 consists of 15 residues. Germline loops: CDR1 SGDLS, CDR2 YYNGEE.

This chain joins TRBV6-1 and TRBJ1-3; no clear D gene. The V end lost 1 base, the J end lost 0 bases, and 10 bases lay between the germline ends. The germline V gene encodes CDR1 MNHNS and CDR2 SASEGT. This CDR3 region has 16 residues. CDR3 DNA sequence: TGTGCCAGCAGTGAAGGATTTCGTAGCTCTGGAAACACCATATATTTT. It encodes CASSEGFRSSGNTIYF.

CDR3 loop: CASSVVVAGYNEQFF. The CDR3, as DNA: TGTGCCAGCAGCGTAGTAGTAGCGGGATACAATGAGCAGTTCTTC. V and J are TRBV9 and TRBJ2-1; TRBD2 aligns across 8 bases. Germline V CDR1 and CDR2: SGDLS, YYNGEE. There are 15 residues in the CDR3. V was clipped by 0 bases and J by 4 bases; unmatched bases: 3. Full variable domain (rest looked up from reference TRBV9 and TRBJ2-1): DSGVTQTPKHLITATGQRVTLRCSPRSGDLSVYWYQQSLDQGLQFLIQYYNGEERAKGNILERFSAQQFPDLHSELNLSSLELGDSALYFCASSVVVAGYNEQFFGPGTRLTVL.

This chain joins TRBV27 and TRBJ2-7, with D perhaps TRBD2 (6 bases). Germline V CDR1 and CDR2: MNHEY, SMNVEV (reference sequence). V was shortened by 6 bases and J by 5 bases, with 14 bases between the two germline ends. The CDR3 loop spans 13 amino acids. CDR3 sequence: CASSPNGEDEQYF. The DNA of the CDR3 is TGTGCCAGCAGCCCAAATGGGGAGGACGAGCAGTACTTC.

The genes are TRBV2 and TRBJ2-7, with TRBD2 matching 7 bases. V shed 5 bases and J 5 bases; nucleotides not matched to a gene: 6. The CDR3 covers 13 residues. Germline V gene data show CDR1 as SNHLY and CDR2 as FYNNEI. The CDR3 DNA follows: TGTGCCAGCAGTCAGCGGGATGGGAACGAGCAGTACTTC. Translating gives CASSQRDGNEQYF.

This clone was counted once. The chain's CDR3 is CASSLPGQGKNEQYF. CDR3 DNA sequence: TGTGCCAGCAGTTTACCGGGACAGGGGAAAAACGAGCAGTACTTC. The rearrangement joins TRBV28 to TRBJ2-7; TRBD1 matches at 10 bases. This CDR3 spans 15 amino acids. CDR1 is MDHEN, CDR2 SYDVKM, per germline. The J segment lost 5 bases and the V segment lost 2 bases, leaving 6 bases of the junction unmatched.

This clone was counted once. This chain links TRBV6-6 with TRBJ1-5, with 8 bases fitting TRBD1. Germline-derived CDR1 and CDR2 are MNHNY and SVGAGI (reference sequence). CDR3 size: 15 residues. J gave up 5 bases and V 7 bases, and 10 bases lay outside the gene matches. CDR3 in DNA: TGTGCCAGCATCTTATCGGGGACAGGTGATCAGCCCCAGCATTTT. This translates into CASILSGTGDQPQHF.

The chain is built from TRBV4-1 and TRBJ1-5; D perhaps matches TRBD1 (5 bases). CDR1 and CDR2 from the germline V gene are MGHRA and YSYEKL. Trimming stripped 4 bases from V and 0 bases from J, with 16 bases between. The length of the CDR3 is 17 residues. The CDR3 spells CASSLRKGADSNQPQHF. CDR3 bases: TGCGCCAGCAGCCTCCGAAAAGGGGCCGATAGCAATCAGCCCCAGCATTTT.

The gene calls are TRBV5-1 and TRBJ2-7; 8 nucleotides align to TRBD2. The CDR3 has 14 residues. Unmatched junction bases numbered 6, after V lost 5 bases and J lost 2 bases. Germline CDR1 is SGHRS and CDR2 is YFSETQ. The CDR3 loop reads CASSTGLAPYEQYF. The DNA for the CDR3 is TGCGCCAGCAGTACTGGACTAGCACCCTACGAGCAGTACTTC. The full variable domain, in which reference TRBV5-1 and TRBJ2-7 provide the parts outside the CDR3, is KAGVTQTPRYLIKTRGQQVTLSCSPISGHRSVSWYQQTPGQGLQFLFEYFSETQRNKGNFPGRFSGRQFSNSRSEMNVSTLELGDSALYLCASSTGLAPYEQYFGPGTRLTVT.

This sequence joins TRBV5-5 and TRBJ1-4, with D possibly being TRBD1 (5 bases). Deletions cut 0 bases from V and 5 bases from J, with 14 bases between. CDR3 length: 16 residues. From germline, CDR1 is SGHKS and CDR2 YYEKEE (reference sequence). CDR3 protein: CASSLVYLTVNEKLFF. The CDR3 nucleotides are TGTGCCAGCAGCTTGGTTTATTTGACAGTAAATGAAAAACTGTTTTTT.

The chain combines TRBV18 with TRBJ1-1; no reliable D call. Germline V CDR1 and CDR2: KGHSH, LQKENI. The ends were cut back, 6 bases at V and 5 bases at J, with 13 bases in the middle. The CDR3 consists of 13 residues. CDR3 nucleotides: TGTGCCAGCTCGCCTGGGAGGGAGACTGAAGCTTTCTTT. The encoded protein is CASSPGRETEAFF.

The genes are TRBV3-1 (or the pseudogene TRBV3-2) and TRBJ2-3, with unresolved D. The CDR3 contains 19 residues. Germline CDR1 is LGHDT and CDR2 is YNNKEL (reference sequence). Trimming pared 0 bases from V and 0 bases from J, leaving 19 bases between. CDR3 sequence reads: CASSQDPQRSYSSTDTQYF. The CDR3 nucleotides are TGTGCCAGCAGCCAAGATCCCCAAAGAAGCTATTCTAGCACAGATACGCAGTATTTT.

The chain couples TRBV28 to TRBJ2-4; D is unresolved. From germline, CDR1 is MDHEN and CDR2 SYDVKM. V gave up 5 bases and J gave up 0 bases, with 5 bases separating them. The CDR3 is 13 amino acids. The CDR3: CASSTIAKNIQYF. The CDR3 region has the DNA TGTGCCAGCAGTACAATAGCCAAAAACATTCAGTACTTC.

In nucleotides, the CDR3 is TGTGCCAGCAGCCCGGGGACTAGCGGGAGGGCCAACAATGAGCAGTTCTTC. Protein product: CASSPGTSGRANNEQFF. The gene calls are TRBV11-2 and TRBJ2-1, with TRBD2 matching over 16 bases. V trimming: 5 bases; J trimming: 5 bases; junction bases outside the gene matches: 6. Germline CDR1 and CDR2: SGHAT and FQNNGV. The CDR3 totals 17 residues.

The rearrangement uses TRBV6-5 and TRBJ1-5; 7 bases align to TRBD1. The CDR3 contains 13 residues. Germline V gene lookup returns CDR1 MNHEY and CDR2 SVGAGI. J lost 7 bases, V lost 7 bases, and 7 bases had no gene match. The CDR3 spells CASKRQGQQPQHF. Written as DNA, the CDR3 is TGTGCCAGCAAGAGACAGGGTCAACAGCCCCAGCATTTT.

This clone was counted a single time. The chain recombines TRBV5-1 with TRBJ2-1; the match to TRBD2 covers 8 bases. V lost 2 bases, J lost 4 bases, and 5 bases stayed unmatched. Germline CDR1 is SGHRS and CDR2 is YFSETQ. The CDR3 covers 15 residues. The CDR3, as DNA: TGCGCCAGCAGCTTACTCACTAGCGGATACAATGAGCAGTTCTTC. Amino acids: CASSLLTSGYNEQFF.